This note documents a single T cell receptor (beta chain) sequence. Its antigen remains unknown. Germline CDR1 and CDR2: MNHEY and SMNVEV (reference sequence). V was pared by 1 base and J by 3 bases, with 7 bases of the junction left unmatched. The CDR3 spans 17 residues. PCR primers comprised 60 Vbeta and 13 Jbeta primers. The data were produced by immunoSEQ multiplex PCR, yet TCRdb's version contains in-frame clones alone and is incomplete. This table has about 100,000 clones, around 83% appearing once. The data were taken from a study of cytomegalovirus exposure and HLA in healthy donors. Study conclusions and caveats: There were some V segments, including TRBV6-2 and TRBV6-3, excluded as indistinguishable.

The TCR sequence derives from a young woman in good health and CMV-seronegative. Sequences were obtained from PBMCs. The chain is built from TRBV27 and TRBJ2-2; 8 nucleotides match TRBD2. The CDR3 DNA follows: TGTGCCAGCAGTTTATTGTACAGCGGGGGTGACACCGGGGAGCTGTTTTTT. This encodes CASSLLYSGGDTGELFF.